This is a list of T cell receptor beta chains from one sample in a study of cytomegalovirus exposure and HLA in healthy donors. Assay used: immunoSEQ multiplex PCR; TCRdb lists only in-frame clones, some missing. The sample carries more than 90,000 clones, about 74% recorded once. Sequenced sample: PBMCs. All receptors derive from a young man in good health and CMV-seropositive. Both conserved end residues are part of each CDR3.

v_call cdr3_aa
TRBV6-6 CATGTFSGNTIYF
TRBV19 CASSSAGTGSYEQYF
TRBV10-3 CAISELASGGPREAFF
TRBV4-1 CASSQDHTGKYGYTF
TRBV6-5 CASSYLAGMEEEQYF
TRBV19 CASSVQGVRAFVSYGYPF
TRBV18 CASSEGQGVTSPLHF
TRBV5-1 CASSLDGTGGAGANVLTF
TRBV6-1 CASTGQTYSNQPQHF
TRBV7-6 CASSTRDGYEQYF
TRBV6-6 CASSDGTGNQPQHF
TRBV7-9 CASSTDRVVYGYTF
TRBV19 CASSISLAGVSYEQYF
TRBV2 CASSGNRGNQPQHF
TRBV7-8 CASSWGTGNEQFF
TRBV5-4 CASSLARTGEETQYF
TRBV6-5 CASSYTPSGYEQYF
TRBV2 CASIPDRAGGELFF
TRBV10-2 CASSGNRLQPQHF
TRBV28 CASSPPSGDRNQPQHF
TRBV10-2 CATFPGQGAGNTIYF
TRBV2 CASRRWNPPLHF
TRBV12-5 CASGLGDGSKHF
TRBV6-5 CASSYSGASDTEAFF
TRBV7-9 CASSLATGDYGYTF
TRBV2 CASSVTGVSHGYPF
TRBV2 CASSSRSRGGKLFF
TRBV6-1 CASNLAGGIQETQYF
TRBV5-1 CASSLTGIYGYPF
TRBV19 CASTPGQGLEKLFF
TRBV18 CASSLLDSYEQYF
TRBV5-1 CASSLVGDAGGDEQYF
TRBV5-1 CASSLARTGDDNQPQHF
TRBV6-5 CASGTGQIETQYF
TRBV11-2 CASSAAQGAEQYF
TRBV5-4 CASSSSGTGVTGELFF
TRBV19 CASSRGGTGELFF
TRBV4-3 CASSRSSGDPYNEQFF
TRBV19 CASQGTWGGEQFF
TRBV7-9 CSSSPTGSEAFF
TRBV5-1 CASSLRDTSYGYTF
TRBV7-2 CASRVKGQINEKLFF
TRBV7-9 CASSLIGQGNYGYTF
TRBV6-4 CASSDTGLRILSPLHF
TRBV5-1 CASSLGPGTGEANEQFF
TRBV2 CASSGAGVSYNEQFF
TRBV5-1 CASSLNLAGLYNEQFF
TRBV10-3 CAIRGTATNEKLFF
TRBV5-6 CASSGTGGNTEAFF
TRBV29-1 CSVVPRTGGASREQFF
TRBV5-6 CASSWGRGGRGGYTF
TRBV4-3 CASSQTQGSAYEQYF
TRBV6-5 CAAHLSGFQPQHF
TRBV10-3 CAITDGGINGYTF
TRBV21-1 CASSTKKGQGESWGYTF
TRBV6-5 CASRQTTGYGYTF
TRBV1 CTSSQEIDQETQYF